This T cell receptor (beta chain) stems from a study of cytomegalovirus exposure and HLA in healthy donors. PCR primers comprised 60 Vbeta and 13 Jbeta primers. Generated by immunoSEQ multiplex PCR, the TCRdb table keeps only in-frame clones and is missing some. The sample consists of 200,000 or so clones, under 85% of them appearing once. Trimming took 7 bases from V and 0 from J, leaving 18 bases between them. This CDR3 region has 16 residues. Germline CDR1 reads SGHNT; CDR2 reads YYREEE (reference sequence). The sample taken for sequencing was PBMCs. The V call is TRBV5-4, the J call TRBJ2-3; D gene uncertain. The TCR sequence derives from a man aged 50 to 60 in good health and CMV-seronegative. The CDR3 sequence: CASGNRVLASTDTQYF. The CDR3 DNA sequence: TGTGCCAGCGGAAACCGGGTCCTCGCTAGCACAGATACGCAGTATTTT.